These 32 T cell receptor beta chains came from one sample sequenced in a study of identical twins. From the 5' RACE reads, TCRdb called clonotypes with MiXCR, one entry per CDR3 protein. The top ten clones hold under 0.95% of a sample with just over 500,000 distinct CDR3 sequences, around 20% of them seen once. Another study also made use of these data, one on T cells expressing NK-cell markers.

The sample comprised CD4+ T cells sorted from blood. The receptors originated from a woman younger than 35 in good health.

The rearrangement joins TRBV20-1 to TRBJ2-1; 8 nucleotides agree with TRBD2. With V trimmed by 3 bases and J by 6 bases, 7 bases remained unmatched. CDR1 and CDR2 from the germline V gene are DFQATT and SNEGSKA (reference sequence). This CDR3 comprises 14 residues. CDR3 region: CSASGGAAGNEQFF. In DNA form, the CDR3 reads TGCAGTGCTAGCGGGGGGGCCGCGGGCAATGAGCAGTTCTTC.

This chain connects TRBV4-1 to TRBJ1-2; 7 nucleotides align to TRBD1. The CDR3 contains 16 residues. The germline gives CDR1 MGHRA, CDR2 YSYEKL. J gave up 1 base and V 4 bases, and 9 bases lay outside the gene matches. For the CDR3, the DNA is TGCGCCAGCAGCCGAATTGGGACAGCCCATAACTATGGCTACACCTTC. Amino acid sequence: CASSRIGTAHNYGYTF.

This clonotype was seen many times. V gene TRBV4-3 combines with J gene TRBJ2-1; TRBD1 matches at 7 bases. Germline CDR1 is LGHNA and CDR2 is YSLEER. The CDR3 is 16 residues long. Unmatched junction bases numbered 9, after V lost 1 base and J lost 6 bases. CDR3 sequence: CASSQAGQRRGNEQFF. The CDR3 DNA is TGCGCCAGCAGCCAAGCGGGACAGCGTAGGGGCAATGAGCAGTTCTTC.

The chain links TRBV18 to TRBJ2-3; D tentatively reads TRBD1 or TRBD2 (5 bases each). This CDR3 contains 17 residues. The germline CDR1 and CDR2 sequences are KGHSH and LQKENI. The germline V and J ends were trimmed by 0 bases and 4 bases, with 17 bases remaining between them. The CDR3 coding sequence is TGTGCCAGCTCACCACCATCGGGGCGCCTCAGCTCAGATACGCAGTATTTT. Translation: CASSPPSGRLSSDTQYF.

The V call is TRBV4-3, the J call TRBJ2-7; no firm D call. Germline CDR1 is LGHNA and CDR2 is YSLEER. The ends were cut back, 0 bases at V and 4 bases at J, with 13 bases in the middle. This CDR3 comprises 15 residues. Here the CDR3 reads CASSQEVGSLYEQYF. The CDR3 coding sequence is TGCGCCAGCAGCCAAGAAGTCGGCAGTCTTTACGAGCAGTACTTC.

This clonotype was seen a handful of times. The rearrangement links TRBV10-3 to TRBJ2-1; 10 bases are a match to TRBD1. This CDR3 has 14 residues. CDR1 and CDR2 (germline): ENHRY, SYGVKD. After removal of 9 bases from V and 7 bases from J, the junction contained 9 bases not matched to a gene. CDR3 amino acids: CAMTQGQGSNEQFF. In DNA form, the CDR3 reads TGTGCCATGACGCAGGGACAGGGGAGTAATGAGCAGTTCTTC.

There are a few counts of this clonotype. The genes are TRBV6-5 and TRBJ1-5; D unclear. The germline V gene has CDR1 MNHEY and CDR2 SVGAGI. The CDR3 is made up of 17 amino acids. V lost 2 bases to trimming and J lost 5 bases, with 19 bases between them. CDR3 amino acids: CASSYADFIVIYQPQHF. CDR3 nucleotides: TGTGCCAGCAGTTACGCGGATTTCATCGTTATCTATCAGCCCCAGCATTTT.

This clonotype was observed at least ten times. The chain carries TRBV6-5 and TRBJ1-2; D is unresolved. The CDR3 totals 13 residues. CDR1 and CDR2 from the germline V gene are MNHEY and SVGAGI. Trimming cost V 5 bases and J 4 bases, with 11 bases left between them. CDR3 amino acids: CASSRSGAYGYTF. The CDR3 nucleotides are TGTGCCAGCAGTCGTTCGGGTGCCTATGGCTACACCTTC.

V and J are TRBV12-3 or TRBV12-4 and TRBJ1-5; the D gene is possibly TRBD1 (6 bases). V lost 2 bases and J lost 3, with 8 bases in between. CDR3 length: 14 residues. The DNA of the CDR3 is TGTGCCAGCAGTTTATCAGGGGCCAATCAGCCCCAGCATTTT. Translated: CASSLSGANQPQHF.

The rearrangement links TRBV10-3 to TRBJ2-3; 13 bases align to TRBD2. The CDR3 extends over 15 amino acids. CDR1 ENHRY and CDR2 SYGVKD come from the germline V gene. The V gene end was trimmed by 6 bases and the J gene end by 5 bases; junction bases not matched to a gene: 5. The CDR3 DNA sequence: TGTGCCATCAGAGGACTAGCGGGAGCTGGAGATACGCAGTATTTT. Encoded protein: CAIRGLAGAGDTQYF.

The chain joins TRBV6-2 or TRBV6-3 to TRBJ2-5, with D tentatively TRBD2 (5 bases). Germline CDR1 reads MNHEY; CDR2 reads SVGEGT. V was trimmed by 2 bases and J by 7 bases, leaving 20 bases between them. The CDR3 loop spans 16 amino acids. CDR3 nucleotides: TGTGCCAGCAGTTACCCTAGACTGGACCCGAGGGCGACCCAGTACTTC. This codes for CASSYPRLDPRATQYF.

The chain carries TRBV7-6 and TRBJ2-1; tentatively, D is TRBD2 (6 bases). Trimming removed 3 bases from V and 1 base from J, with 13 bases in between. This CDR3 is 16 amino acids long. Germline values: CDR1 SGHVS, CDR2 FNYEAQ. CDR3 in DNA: TGTGCCAGCAGCTTTGGTGAGGGGAGGTCCTACAATGAGCAGTTCTTC. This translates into CASSFGEGRSYNEQFF.

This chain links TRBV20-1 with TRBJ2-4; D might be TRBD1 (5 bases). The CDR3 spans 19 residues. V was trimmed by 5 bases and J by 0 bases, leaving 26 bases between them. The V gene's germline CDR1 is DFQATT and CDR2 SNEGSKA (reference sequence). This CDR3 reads CSARLSQGVPSLAKNIQYF. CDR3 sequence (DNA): TGCAGTGCTCGCCTCAGTCAAGGGGTCCCGAGTCTAGCCAAAAACATTCAGTACTTC.

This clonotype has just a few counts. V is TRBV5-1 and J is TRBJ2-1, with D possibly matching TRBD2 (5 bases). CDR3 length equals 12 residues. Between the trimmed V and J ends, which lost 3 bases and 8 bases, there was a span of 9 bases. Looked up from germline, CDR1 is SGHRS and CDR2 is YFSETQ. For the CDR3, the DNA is TGCGCCAGCAGCTCGAACGGGGATGAGCAGTTCTTC. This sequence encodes CASSSNGDEQFF.

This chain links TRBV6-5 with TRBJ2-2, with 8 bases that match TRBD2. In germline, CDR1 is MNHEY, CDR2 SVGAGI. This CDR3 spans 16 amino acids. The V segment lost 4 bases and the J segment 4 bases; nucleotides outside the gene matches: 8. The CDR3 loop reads CASSFPTGGPTGELFF. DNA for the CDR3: TGTGCCAGCAGTTTCCCGACGGGGGGGCCCACCGGGGAGCTGTTTTTT.

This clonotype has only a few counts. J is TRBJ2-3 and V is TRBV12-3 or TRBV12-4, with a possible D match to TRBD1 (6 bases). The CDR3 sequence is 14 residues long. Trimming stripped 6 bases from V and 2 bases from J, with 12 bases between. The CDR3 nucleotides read TGTGCCAGCAGGCCCCAGGGGTTCACAGATACGCAGTATTTT. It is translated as CASRPQGFTDTQYF.

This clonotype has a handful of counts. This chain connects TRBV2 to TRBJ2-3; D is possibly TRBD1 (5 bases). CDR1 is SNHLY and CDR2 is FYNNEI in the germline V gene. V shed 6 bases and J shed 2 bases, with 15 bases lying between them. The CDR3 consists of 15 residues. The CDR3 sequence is CASRRQGHPTDTQYF. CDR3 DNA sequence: TGTGCCAGCAGGCGGCAGGGCCATCCCACAGATACGCAGTATTTT.

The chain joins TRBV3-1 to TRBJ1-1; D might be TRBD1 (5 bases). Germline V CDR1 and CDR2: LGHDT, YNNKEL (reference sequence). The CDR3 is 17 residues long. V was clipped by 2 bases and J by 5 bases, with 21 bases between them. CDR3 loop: CASSQSSIRAKGTEAFF. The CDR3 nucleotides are TGTGCCAGCAGCCAATCAAGTATCAGGGCCAAGGGGACTGAAGCTTTCTTT.

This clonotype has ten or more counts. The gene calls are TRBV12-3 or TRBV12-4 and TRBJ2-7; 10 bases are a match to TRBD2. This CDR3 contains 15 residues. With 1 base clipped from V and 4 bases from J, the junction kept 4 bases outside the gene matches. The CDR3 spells CASSLELAGVYEQYF. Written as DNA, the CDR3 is TGTGCCAGCAGTTTAGAGCTAGCGGGAGTGTACGAGCAGTACTTC.

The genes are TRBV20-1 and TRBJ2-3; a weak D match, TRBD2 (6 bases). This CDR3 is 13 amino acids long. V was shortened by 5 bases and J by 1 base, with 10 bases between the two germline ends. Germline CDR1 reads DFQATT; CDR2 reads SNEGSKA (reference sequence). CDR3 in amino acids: CSAFVAGTDTQYF. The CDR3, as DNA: TGCAGTGCTTTTGTAGCGGGCACAGATACGCAGTATTTT.

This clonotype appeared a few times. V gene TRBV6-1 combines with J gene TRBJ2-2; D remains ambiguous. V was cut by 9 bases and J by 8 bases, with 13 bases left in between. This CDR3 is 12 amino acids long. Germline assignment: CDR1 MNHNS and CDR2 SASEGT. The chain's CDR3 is CASQQLPGELFF. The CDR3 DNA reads TGTGCCAGTCAACAACTCCCGGGGGAGCTGTTTTTT.

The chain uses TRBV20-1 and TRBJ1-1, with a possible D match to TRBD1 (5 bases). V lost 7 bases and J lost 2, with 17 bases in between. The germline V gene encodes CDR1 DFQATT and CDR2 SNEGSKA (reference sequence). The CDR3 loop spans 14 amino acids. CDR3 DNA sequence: TGCAGTGTAGATCGGGGCCTGGGAAACACTGAAGCTTTCTTT. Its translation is CSVDRGLGNTEAFF.

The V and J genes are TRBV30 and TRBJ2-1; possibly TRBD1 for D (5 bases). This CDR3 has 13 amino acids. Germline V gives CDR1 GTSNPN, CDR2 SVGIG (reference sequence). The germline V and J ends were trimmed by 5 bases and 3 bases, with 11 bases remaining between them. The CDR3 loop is CAWARDYYNEQFF. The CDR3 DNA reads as TGTGCCTGGGCCAGGGATTACTACAATGAGCAGTTCTTC.

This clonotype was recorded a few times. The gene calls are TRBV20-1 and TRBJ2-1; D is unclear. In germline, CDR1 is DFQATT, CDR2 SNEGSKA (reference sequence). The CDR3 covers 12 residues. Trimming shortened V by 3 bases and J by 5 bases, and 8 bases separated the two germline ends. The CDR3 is CSASLANNEQFF. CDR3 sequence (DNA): TGCAGTGCTAGTTTAGCAAACAATGAGCAGTTCTTC.

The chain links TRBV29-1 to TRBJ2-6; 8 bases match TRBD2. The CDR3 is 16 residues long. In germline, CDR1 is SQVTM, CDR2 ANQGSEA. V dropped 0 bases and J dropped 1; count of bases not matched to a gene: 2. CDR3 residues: CSVEDREGSGANVLTF. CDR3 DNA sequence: TGCAGCGTTGAAGATCGGGAGGGTTCTGGGGCCAACGTCCTGACTTTC.

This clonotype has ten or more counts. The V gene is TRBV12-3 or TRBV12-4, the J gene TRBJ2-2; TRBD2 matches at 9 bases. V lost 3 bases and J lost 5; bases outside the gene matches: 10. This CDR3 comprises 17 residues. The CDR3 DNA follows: TGTGCCAGCAGTTTCCCCAAACTAGCGGGCAAGACCGGGGAGCTGTTTTTT. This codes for CASSFPKLAGKTGELFF.

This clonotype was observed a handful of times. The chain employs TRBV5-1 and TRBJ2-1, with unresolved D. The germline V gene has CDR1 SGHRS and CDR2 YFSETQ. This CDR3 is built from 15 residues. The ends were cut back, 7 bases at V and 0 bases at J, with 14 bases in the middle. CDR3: CASGRTAVSYNEQFF. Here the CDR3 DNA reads TGCGCCAGCGGACGTACCGCGGTCTCCTACAATGAGCAGTTCTTC.

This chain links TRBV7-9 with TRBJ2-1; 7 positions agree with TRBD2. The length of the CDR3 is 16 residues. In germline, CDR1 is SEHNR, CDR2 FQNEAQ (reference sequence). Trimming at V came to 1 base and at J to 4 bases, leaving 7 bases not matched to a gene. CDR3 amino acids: CASSLVPSGAYNEQFF. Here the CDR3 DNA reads TGTGCCAGCAGCTTAGTCCCTAGCGGTGCATACAATGAGCAGTTCTTC.

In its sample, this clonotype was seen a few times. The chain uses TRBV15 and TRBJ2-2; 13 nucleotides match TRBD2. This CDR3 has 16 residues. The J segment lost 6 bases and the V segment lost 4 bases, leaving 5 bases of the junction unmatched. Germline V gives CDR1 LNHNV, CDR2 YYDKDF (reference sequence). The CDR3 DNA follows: TGTGCCACCAGCACCCGACTAGCGGGGGGTGCCGGGGAGCTGTTTTTT. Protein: CATSTRLAGGAGELFF.

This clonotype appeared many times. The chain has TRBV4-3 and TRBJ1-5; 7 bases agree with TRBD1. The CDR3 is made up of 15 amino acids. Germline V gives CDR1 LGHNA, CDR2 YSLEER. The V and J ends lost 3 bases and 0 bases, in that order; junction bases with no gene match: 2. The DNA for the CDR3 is TGCGCCAGCAGCCAGGGACAGAATAGCAATCAGCCCCAGCATTTT. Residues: CASSQGQNSNQPQHF.

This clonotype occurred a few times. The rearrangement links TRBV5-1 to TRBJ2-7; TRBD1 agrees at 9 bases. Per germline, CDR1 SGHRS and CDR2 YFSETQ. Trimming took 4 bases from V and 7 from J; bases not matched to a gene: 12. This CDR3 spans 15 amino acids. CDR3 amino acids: CASSLWTGADREQYF. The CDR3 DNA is TGCGCCAGCAGCCTATGGACAGGGGCAGATCGGGAGCAGTACTTC.

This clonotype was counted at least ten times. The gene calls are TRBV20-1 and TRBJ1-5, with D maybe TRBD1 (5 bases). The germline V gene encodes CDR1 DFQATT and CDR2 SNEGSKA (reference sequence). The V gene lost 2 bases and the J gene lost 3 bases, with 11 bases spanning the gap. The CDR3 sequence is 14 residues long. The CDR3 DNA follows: TGCAGTGCTAGATTTCAGGGCGTCAATCAGCCCCAGCATTTT. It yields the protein CSARFQGVNQPQHF.